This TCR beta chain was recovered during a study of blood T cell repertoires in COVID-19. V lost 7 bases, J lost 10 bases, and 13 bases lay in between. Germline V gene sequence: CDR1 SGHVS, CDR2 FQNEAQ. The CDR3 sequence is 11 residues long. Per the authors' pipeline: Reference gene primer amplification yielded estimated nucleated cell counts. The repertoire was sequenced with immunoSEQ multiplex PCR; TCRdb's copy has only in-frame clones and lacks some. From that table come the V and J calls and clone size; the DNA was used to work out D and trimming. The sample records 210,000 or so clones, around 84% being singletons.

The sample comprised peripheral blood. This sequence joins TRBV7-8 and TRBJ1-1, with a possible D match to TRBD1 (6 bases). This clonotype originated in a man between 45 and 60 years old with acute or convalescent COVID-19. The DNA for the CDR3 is TGTGCCAGCACCCTCTTGGGGGCAGCTTTCTTT. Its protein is CASTLLGAAFF.